This TCR beta chain is drawn from a study of blood T cell repertoires in COVID-19. Turning to the study itself: Both acute and convalescent COVID-19 samples were obtained from the United States, Italy and Spain. T cells, B-cell-depleted T cells, or PBMCs provided the cDNA or gDNA that served as material.

Per the original data handling: How many nucleated cells were present was estimated from reference gene primer amplification. Some clones are missing from TCRdb's copy, which holds only in-frame ones; the method was immunoSEQ multiplex PCR. V and J calls and clone size are given by that table; D and trimming were obtained from the DNA. Here the sample spans around 150,000 clones, 70% to 90% being singletons. Followed longitudinally, the Seattle patients had been enrolled during active infection. The ends were cut back, 6 bases at V and 4 bases at J, with 15 bases in the middle. Germline V gives CDR1 SQVTM, CDR2 ANQGSEA. This CDR3 region has 13 residues.

V gene TRBV29-1 combines with J gene TRBJ1-2; D remains unclear. This TCR came from a woman aged 55-70 years with COVID-19, enrolled during active disease. Sequenced sample: peripheral blood. The CDR3 loop reads CSVPSGGFYGYTF. CDR3 DNA sequence: TGCAGCGTCCCATCGGGAGGGTTCTATGGCTACACCTTC.